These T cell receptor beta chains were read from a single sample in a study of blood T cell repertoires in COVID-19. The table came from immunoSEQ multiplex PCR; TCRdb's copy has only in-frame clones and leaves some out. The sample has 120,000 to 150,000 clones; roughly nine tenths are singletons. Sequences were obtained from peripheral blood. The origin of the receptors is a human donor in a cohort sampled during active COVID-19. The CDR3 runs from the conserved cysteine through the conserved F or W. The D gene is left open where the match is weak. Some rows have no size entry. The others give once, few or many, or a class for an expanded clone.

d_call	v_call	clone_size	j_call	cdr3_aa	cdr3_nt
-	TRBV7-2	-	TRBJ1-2	CASSRTPGGRGYTF	TGTGCCAGCAGCCGCACCCCAGGAGGACGCGGCTACACCTTC
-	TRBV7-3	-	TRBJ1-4	CASSLYGGATNEKLFF	TGTGCCAGCAGCTTATATGGGGGCGCAACTAATGAAAAACTGTTTTTT
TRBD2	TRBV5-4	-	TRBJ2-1	CASSPSGGRFYNEQFF	TGTGCCAGCAGCCCAAGCGGGGGAAGGTTCTACAATGAGCAGTTCTTC
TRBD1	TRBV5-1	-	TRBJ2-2	CASRSSRGRTGELFF	TGCGCCAGCAGGTCGTCCAGGGGGCGAACCGGGGAGCTGTTTTTT
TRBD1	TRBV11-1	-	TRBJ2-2	CASSYRGGTGELFF	TGTGCCAGCAGCTACAGGGGTGGCACCGGGGAGCTGTTTTTT
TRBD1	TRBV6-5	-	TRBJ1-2	CASSQQGFDYGYTF	TGTGCCAGCAGTCAACAGGGGTTTGACTATGGCTACACCTTC
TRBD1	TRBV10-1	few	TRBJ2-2	CAPWDRGVSSTGELFF	TGCGCCCCCTGGGACAGGGGAGTTAGCAGCACCGGGGAGCTGTTTTTT
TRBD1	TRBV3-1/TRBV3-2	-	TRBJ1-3	CASRQLTGTVGNTIYF	TGTGCCAGCAGGCAACTTACCGGGACAGTAGGAAACACCATATATTTT
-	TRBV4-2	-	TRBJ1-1	CASSQSQGMNTEAFF	TGTGCCAGCAGCCAATCACAGGGTATGAACACTGAAGCTTTCTTT
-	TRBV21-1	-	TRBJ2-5	CASSKGTGSGGAETQYF	TGTGCCAGCAGCAAAGGCACCGGCAGCGGGGGGGCAGAGACCCAGTACTTC
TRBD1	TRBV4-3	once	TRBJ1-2	CASSQEGTVGYGYTF	TGCGCCAGCAGCCAAGAAGGGACAGTAGGCTATGGCTACACCTTC
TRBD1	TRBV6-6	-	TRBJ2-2	CASRADRGHTGELFF	TGTGCCAGCAGAGCCGACAGGGGCCACACCGGGGAGCTGTTTTTT
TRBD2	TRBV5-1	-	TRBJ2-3	CASSPLLAGSTDTQYF	TGCGCCAGCAGCCCATTACTAGCGGGGAGCACAGATACGCAGTATTTT
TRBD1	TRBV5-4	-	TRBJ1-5	CASSSSWDRRYQPQHF	TGTGCCAGCAGTTCATCCTGGGACAGGCGTTATCAGCCCCAGCATTTT
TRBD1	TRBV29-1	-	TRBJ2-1	CSVELGQGVNNEQFF	TGCAGCGTTGAACTAGGACAGGGGGTTAACAATGAGCAGTTCTTC
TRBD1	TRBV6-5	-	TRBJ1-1	CASSRQGANTEAFF	TGTGCCAGCAGTCGACAGGGGGCGAACACTGAAGCTTTCTTT
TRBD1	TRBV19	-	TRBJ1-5	CASIPKAQGASNQPQHF	TGTGCCAGTATTCCGAAGGCGCAGGGGGCGAGCAATCAGCCCCAGCATTTT
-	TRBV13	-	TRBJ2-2	CASTEGAGELFF	TGTGCCAGCACGGAGGGCGCCGGGGAGCTGTTTTTT
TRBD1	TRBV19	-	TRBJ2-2	CASSIGTGNTGELFF	TGTGCCAGTAGTATAGGGACAGGGAACACCGGGGAGCTGTTTTTT
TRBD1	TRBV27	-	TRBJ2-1	CASSPRQGGHPNEQFF	TGTGCCAGCAGTCCTCGACAGGGGGGACATCCCAATGAGCAGTTCTTC
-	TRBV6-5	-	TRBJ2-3	CASRLGDTQYF	TGTGCCAGCAGACTTGGTGATACGCAGTATTTT
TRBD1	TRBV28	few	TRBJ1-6	CASRTFPGQGNSPLHF	TGTGCCAGCAGGACCTTCCCGGGACAGGGGAATTCACCCCTCCACTTT
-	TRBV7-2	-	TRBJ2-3	CASSPAYSTDTQYF	TGTGCCAGCAGCCCCGCGTACAGCACAGATACGCAGTATTTT
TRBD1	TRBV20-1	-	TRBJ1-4	CSASQGGREKLFF	TGCAGTGCTAGTCAGGGGGGCCGTGAAAAACTGTTTTTT
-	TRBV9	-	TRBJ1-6	CASSVQGNSPLHF	TGTGCCAGCAGCGTACAGGGTAATTCACCCCTCCACTTT
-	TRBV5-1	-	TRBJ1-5	CASSLTGVSNQPQHF	TGCGCCAGCAGCTTGACAGGAGTTAGCAATCAGCCCCAGCATTTT
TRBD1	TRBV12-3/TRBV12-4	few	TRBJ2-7	CASSPTGSYEQYF	TGTGCCAGCAGTCCGACAGGGTCCTACGAGCAGTACTTC
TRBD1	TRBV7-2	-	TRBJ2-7	CASSLRQGPQKTYF	TGTGCCAGCAGCCTCCGACAGGGGCCGCAGAAAACGTACTTC
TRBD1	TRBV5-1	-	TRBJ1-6	CASSSDRAVTPLHF	TGCGCCAGCAGCTCCGACAGGGCGGTTACACCCCTCCACTTT
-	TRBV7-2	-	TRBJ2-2	CASSSVGRTGELFF	TGTGCCAGCAGCTCCGTAGGGAGGACCGGGGAGCTGTTTTTT
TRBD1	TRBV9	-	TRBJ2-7	CASSVDPGQVIYEQYF	TGTGCCAGCAGCGTAGACCCGGGACAGGTAATATACGAGCAGTACTTC
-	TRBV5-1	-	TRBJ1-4	CASSLRQAVNEKLFF	TGCGCCAGCAGCTTGAGACAGGCAGTTAATGAAAAACTGTTTTTT
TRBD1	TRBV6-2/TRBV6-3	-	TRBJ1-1	CASSPAGTGGTEAFF	TGTGCCAGCAGTCCCGCCGGGACAGGGGGCACTGAAGCTTTCTTT
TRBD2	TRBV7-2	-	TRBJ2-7	CASSTQTSGGFEQYF	TGTGCCAGCAGCACCCAGACTAGCGGGGGATTTGAGCAGTACTTC
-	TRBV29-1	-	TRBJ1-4	CSVRDSIHGEKLFF	TGCAGCGTCCGCGATAGCATTCATGGTGAAAAACTGTTTTTT
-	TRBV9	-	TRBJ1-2	CASSTQGSNGYTF	TGTGCCAGCAGCACCCAGGGGTCTAATGGCTACACCTTC
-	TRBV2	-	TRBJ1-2	CASSVDSGYTF	TGTGCCAGCAGTGTCGACAGCGGCTACACCTTC
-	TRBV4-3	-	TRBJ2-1	CASSLSPAGSSYNEQFF	TGCGCCAGCAGCCTCTCCCCCGCGGGCTCATCCTACAATGAGCAGTTCTTC
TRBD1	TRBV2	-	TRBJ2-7	CASSYGTGASGEQYF	TGTGCCAGCAGCTACGGGACAGGGGCCTCGGGAGAGCAGTACTTC
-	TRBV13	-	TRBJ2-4	CASSLALAKNIQYF	TGTGCCAGCAGCTTAGCCCTAGCCAAAAACATTCAGTACTTC
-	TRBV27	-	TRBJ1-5	CASSLDRVNQPQHF	TGTGCCAGCAGCCTGGACAGAGTCAATCAGCCCCAGCATTTT
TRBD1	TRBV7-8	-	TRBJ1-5	CASSLASGTGNQPQHF	TGTGCCAGCAGCTTAGCCTCCGGGACAGGGAATCAGCCCCAGCATTTT
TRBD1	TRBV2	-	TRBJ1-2	CASSEARGHYYGYTF	TGTGCCAGCAGTGAAGCCAGGGGGCATTACTATGGCTACACCTTC
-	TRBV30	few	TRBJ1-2	CAWGAHNYGYTF	TGTGCCTGGGGCGCGCATAACTATGGCTACACCTTC
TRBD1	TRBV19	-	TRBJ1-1	CASGQGANTEAFF	TGTGCCAGTGGACAGGGGGCTAACACTGAAGCTTTCTTT
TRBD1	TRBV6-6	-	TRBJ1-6	CASRRTGGRNSPLHF	TGTGCCAGCAGGCGTACAGGGGGCCGTAATTCACCCCTCCACTTT
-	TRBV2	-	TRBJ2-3	CASSGYPSTDTQYF	TGTGCCAGCAGCGGGTATCCGAGCACAGATACGCAGTATTTT
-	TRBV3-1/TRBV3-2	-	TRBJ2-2	CASSQDPGTGGHTGELFF	TGTGCCAGCAGCCAAGATCCGGGGACGGGGGGCCACACCGGGGAGCTGTTTTTT
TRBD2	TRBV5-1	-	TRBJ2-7	CASSLGSGGADEQYF	TGCGCCAGCAGCTTGGGTAGCGGGGGGGCCGATGAGCAGTACTTC
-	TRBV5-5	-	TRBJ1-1	CASSLLGSTEAFF	TGTGCCAGCAGCTTACTAGGGAGCACTGAAGCTTTCTTT
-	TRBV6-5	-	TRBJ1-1	CASSYSELNTEAFF	TGTGCCAGCAGTTATTCAGAATTGAACACTGAAGCTTTCTTT
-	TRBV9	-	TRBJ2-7	CASSVGVDNSYEQYF	TGTGCCAGCAGCGTAGGAGTGGACAACTCCTACGAGCAGTACTTC
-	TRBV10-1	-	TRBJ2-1	CASSRIRAAGYNEQFF	TGCGCCAGCAGCCGGATCCGAGCGGCGGGCTACAATGAGCAGTTCTTC
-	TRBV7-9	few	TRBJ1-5	CASSLVDQPQHF	TGTGCCAGCAGCTTAGTCGATCAGCCCCAGCATTTT
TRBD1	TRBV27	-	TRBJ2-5	CASSLAPGTGKETQYF	TGTGCCAGCAGTTTAGCCCCTGGGACAGGGAAAGAGACCCAGTACTTC